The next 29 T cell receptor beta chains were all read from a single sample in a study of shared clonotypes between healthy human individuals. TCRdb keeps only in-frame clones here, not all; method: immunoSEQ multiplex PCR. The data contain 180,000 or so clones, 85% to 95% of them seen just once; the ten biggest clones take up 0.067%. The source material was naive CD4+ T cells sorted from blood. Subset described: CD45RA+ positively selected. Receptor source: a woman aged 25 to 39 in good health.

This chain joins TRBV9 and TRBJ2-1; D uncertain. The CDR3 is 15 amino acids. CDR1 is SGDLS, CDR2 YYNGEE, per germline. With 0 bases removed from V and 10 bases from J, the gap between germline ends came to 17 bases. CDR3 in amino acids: CASSVGVATLGEQFF. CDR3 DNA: TGTGCCAGCAGCGTAGGAGTGGCAACGCTCGGAGAGCAGTTCTTC.

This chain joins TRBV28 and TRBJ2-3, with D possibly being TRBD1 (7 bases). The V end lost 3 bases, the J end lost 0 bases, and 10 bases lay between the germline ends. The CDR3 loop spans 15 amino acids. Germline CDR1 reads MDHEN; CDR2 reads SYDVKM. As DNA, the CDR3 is TGTGCCAGCAGTTTCGGGGGACAGAGCACAGATACGCAGTATTTT. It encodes CASSFGGQSTDTQYF. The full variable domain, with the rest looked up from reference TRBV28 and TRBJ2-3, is DVKVTQSSRYLVKRTGEKVFLECVQDMDHENMFWYRQDPGLGLRLIYFSYDVKMKEKGDIPEGYSVSREKKERFSLILESASTNQTSMYLCASSFGGQSTDTQYFGPGTRLTVL.

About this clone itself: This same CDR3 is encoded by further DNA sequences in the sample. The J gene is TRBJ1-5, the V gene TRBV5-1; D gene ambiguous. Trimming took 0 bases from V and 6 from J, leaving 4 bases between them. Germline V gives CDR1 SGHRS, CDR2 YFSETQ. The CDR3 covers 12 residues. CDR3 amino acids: CASSLEGQPQHF. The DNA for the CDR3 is TGCGCCAGCAGCTTGGAAGGTCAGCCCCAGCATTTT.

CDR3 in amino acids: CASSLQGADNQPQHF. The CDR3 nucleotides read TGTGCCAGCAGCTTACAGGGGGCAGACAATCAGCCCCAGCATTTT. V is TRBV7-9 and J is TRBJ1-5; 8 bases line up with TRBD1. CDR3 length: 15 residues. CDR1 is SEHNR and CDR2 is FQNEAQ in the germline V gene (reference sequence). Unmatched junction bases numbered 3, after V lost 2 bases and J lost 3 bases.

The CDR3 spells CASSVAGGSYNEQFF. As DNA, the CDR3 is TGTGCCAGCAGCGTAGCGGGAGGCTCCTACAATGAGCAGTTCTTC. The chain recombines TRBV9 with TRBJ2-1; 7 bases align to TRBD2. Looked up from germline, CDR1 is SGDLS and CDR2 is YYNGEE. This CDR3 region has 15 residues. Unmatched junction bases numbered 0, after V lost 0 bases and J lost 0 bases.

The CDR3 DNA reads as TGTGCCAGCTCGCCCACCAGTGCTGAAGCTTTCTTT. Translation: CASSPTSAEAFF. The chain has TRBV18 and TRBJ1-1, with D hard to call. There are 12 residues in the CDR3. The V end lost 6 bases, the J end lost 6 bases, and 11 bases lay between the germline ends. CDR1 and CDR2 (germline): KGHSH, LQKENI.

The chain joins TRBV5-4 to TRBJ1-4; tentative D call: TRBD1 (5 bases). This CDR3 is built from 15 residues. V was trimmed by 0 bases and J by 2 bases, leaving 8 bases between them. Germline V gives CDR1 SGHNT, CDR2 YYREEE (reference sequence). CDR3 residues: CASSLVGGTNEKLFF. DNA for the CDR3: TGTGCCAGCAGCTTGGTCGGGGGTACTAATGAAAAACTGTTTTTT.

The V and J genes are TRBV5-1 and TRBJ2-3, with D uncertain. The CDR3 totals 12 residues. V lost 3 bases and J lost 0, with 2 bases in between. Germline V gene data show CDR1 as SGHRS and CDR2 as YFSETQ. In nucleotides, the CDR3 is TGCGCCAGCAGCTCAAGCACAGATACGCAGTATTTT. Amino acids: CASSSSTDTQYF. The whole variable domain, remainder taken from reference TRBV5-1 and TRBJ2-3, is KAGVTQTPRYLIKTRGQQVTLSCSPISGHRSVSWYQQTPGQGLQFLFEYFSETQRNKGNFPGRFSGRQFSNSRSEMNVSTLELGDSALYLCASSSSTDTQYFGPGTRLTVL.

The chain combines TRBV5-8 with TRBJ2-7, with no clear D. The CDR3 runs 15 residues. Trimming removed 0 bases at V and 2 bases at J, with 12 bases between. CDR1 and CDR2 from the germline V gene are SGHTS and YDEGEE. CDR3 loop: CASSLVGYATYEQYF. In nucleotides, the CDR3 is TGTGCCAGCAGCTTGGTGGGGTACGCCACCTACGAGCAGTACTTC.

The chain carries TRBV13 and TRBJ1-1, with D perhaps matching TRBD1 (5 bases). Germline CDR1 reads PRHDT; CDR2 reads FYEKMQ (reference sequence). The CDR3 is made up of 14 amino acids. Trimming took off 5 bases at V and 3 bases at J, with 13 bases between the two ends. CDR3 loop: CASSRRQGDTEAFF. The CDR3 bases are TGTGCCAGCAGCAGGAGGCAGGGAGACACTGAAGCTTTCTTT.

This CDR3 reads CASSLDDRGHGYTF. The DNA for the CDR3 is TGTGCCAGCAGCTTAGACGACAGGGGTCATGGCTACACCTTC. This rearrangement joins TRBV7-6 to TRBJ1-2; 8 nucleotides align to TRBD1. J lost 6 bases, V lost 1 base, and 4 bases had no gene match. Looked up from germline, CDR1 is SGHVS and CDR2 is FNYEAQ. CDR3 length: 14 residues.

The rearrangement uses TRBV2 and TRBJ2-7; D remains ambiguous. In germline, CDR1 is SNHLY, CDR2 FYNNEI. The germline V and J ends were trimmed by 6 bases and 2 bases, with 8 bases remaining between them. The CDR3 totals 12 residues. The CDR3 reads CASSQRAYEQYF. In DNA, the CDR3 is TGTGCCAGCAGCCAAAGGGCCTACGAGCAGTACTTC. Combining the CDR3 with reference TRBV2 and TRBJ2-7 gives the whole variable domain EPEVTQTPSHQVTQMGQEVILRCVPISNHLYFYWYRQILGQKVEFLVSFYNNEISEKSEIFDDQFSVERPDGSNFTLKIRSTKLEDSAMYFCASSQRAYEQYFGPGTRLTVT.

CDR3 coding DNA: TGTGCCAGTAGTATAGTACGAGGCAATCAGCCCCAGCATTTT. Protein product: CASSIVRGNQPQHF. This sequence joins TRBV19 and TRBJ1-5, with D unclear. This CDR3 spans 14 amino acids. Germline V gene data show CDR1 as LNHDA and CDR2 as SQIVND (reference sequence). V was cut by 1 base and J by 2 bases, with 6 bases left in between.

The CDR3 spells CASSLGGLGTDTQYF. DNA for the CDR3: TGTGCCAGCAGTTTAGGGGGGCTCGGCACAGATACGCAGTATTTT. The genes are TRBV28 and TRBJ2-3, with D tentatively TRBD1 or TRBD2 (6 bases each). The CDR3 runs 15 residues. Trimming shortened V by 2 bases and J by 1 base, and 10 bases separated the two germline ends. Germline loops: CDR1 MDHEN, CDR2 SYDVKM.

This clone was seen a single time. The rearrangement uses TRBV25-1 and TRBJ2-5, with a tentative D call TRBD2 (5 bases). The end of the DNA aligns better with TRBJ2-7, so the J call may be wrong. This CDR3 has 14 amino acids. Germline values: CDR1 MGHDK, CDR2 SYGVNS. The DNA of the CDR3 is TGTGCCAGCAGTGACCCCCGGGGAATCCACGAGCAGTACTTC. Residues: CASSDPRGIHEQYF.

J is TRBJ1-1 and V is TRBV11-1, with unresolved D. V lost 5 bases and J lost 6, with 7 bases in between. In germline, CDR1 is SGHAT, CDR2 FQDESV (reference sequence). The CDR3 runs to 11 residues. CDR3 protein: CASSTVAEAFF. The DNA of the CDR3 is TGTGCCAGCAGCACCGTGGCTGAAGCTTTCTTT.

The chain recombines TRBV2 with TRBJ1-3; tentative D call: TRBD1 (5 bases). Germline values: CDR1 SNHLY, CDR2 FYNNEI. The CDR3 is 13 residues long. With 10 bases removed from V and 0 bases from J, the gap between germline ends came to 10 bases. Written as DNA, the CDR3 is TGTGCCAACGGGGGACTCTCTGGAAACACCATATATTTT. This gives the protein CANGGLSGNTIYF.

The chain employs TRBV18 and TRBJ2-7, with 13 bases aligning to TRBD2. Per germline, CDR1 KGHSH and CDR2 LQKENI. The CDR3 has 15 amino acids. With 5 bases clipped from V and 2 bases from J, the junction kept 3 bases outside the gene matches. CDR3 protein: CASSEGLAGTYEQYF. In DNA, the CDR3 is TGTGCCAGCTCAGAGGGACTAGCGGGGACCTACGAGCAGTACTTC.

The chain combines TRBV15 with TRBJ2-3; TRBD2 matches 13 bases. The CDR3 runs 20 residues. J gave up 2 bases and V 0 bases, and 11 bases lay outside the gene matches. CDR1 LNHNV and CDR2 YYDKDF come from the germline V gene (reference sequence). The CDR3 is CATSRDLVRGTSGVTDTQYF. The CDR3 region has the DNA TGTGCCACCAGCAGAGATCTAGTCCGTGGGACTAGCGGGGTCACAGATACGCAGTATTTT.

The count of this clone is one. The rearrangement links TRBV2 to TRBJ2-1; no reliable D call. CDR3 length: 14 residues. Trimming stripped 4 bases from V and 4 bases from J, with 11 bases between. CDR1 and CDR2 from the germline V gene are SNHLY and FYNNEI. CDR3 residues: CASSATLGYNEQFF. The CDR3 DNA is TGTGCCAGCAGTGCGACATTAGGGTACAATGAGCAGTTCTTC.

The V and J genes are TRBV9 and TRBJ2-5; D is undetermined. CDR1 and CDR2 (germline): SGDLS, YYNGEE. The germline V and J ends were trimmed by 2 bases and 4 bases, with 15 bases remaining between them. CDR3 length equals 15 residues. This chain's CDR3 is CASSVSARPTETQYF. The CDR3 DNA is TGTGCCAGCAGCGTTTCGGCTAGGCCTACAGAGACCCAGTACTTC. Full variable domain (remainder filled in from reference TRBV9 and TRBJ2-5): DSGVTQTPKHLITATGQRVTLRCSPRSGDLSVYWYQQSLDQGLQFLIQYYNGEERAKGNILERFSAQQFPDLHSELNLSSLELGDSALYFCASSVSARPTETQYFGPGTRLLVL.

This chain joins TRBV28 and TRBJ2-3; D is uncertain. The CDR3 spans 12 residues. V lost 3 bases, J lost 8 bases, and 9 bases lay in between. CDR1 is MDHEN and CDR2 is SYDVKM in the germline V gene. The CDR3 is CASSFSGGTQYF. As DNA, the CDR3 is TGTGCCAGCAGTTTCTCTGGCGGTACGCAGTATTTT.

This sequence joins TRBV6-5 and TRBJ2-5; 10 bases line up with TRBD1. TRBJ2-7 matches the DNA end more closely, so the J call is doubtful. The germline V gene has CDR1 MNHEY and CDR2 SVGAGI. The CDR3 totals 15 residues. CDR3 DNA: TGTGCCAGCAGTTACCAACCGGGACAGGGGACCGAGCAGTACTTC. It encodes CASSYQPGQGTEQYF.

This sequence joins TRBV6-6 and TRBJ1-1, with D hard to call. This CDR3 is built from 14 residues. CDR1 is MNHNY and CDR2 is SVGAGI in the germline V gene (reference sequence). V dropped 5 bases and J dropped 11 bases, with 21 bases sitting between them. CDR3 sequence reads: CASSGSENWFRAFF. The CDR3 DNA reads TGTGCCAGCAGTGGATCGGAGAATTGGTTTCGGGCTTTCTTT.

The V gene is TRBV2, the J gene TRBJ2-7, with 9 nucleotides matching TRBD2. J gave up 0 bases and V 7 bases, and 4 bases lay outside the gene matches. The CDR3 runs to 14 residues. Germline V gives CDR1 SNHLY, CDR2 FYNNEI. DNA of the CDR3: TGTGCCAGCACGCTAGCGGGGAGCTCCTACGAGCAGTACTTC. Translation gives CASTLAGSSYEQYF.

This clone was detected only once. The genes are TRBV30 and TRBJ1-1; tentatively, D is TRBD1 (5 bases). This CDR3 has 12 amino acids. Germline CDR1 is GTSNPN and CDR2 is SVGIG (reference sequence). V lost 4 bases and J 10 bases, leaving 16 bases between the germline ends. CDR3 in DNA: TGTGCCTGGAATACAGCAGGGCATGGAGCTTTCTTT. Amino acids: CAWNTAGHGAFF. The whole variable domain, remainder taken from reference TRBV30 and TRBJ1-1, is SQTIHQWPATLVQPVGSPLSLECTVEGTSNPNLYWYRQAAGRGLQLLFYSVGIGQISSEVPQNLSASRPQDRQFILSSKKLLLSDSGFYLCAWNTAGHGAFFGQGTRLTVV.

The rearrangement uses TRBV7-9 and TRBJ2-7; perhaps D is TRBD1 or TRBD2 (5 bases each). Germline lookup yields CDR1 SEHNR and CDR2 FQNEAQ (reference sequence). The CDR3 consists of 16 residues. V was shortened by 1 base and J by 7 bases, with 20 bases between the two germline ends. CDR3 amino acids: CASSLESGTGGREQYF. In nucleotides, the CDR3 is TGTGCCAGCAGCTTAGAATCAGGAACAGGCGGGCGGGAGCAGTACTTC.

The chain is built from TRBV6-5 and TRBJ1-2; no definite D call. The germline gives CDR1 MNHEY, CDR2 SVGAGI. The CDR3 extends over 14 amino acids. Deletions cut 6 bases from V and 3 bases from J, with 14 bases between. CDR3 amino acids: CASSPTRDYYGYTF. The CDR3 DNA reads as TGTGCCAGCAGCCCGACGAGAGACTACTATGGCTACACCTTC.

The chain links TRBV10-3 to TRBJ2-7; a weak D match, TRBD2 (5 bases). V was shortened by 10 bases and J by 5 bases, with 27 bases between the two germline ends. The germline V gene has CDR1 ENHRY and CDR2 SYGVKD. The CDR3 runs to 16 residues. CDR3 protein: CATTPSTPAYDDEQYF. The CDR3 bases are TGTGCCACCACCCCTAGCACGCCAGCCTATGACGACGAGCAGTACTTC.